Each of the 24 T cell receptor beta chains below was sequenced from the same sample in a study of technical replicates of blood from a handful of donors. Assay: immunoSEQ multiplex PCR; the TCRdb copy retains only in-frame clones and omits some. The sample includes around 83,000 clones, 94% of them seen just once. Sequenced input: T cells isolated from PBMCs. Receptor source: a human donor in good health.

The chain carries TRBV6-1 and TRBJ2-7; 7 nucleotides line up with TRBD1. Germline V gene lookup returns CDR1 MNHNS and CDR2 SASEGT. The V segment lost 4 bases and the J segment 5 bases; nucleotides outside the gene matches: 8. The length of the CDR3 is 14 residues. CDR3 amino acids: CASSAQTGDNEQYF. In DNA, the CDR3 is TGTGCCAGCAGTGCTCAAACAGGGGACAACGAGCAGTACTTC.

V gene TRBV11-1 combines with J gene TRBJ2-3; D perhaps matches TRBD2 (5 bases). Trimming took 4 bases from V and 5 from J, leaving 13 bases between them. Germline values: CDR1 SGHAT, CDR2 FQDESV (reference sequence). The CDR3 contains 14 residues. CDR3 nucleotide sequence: TGTGCCAGCAGCTCGCAGAGGGCGGTAGATACGCAGTATTTT. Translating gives CASSSQRAVDTQYF.

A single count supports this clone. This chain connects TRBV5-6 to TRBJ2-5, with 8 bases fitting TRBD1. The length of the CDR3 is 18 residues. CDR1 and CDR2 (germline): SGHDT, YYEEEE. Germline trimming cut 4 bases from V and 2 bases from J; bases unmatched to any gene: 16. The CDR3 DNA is TGTGCCAGCAGCAACGCTCGGACAGGGCTTATCGTTCAAGAGACCCAGTACTTC. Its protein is CASSNARTGLIVQETQYF. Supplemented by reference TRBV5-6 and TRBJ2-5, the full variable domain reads DAGVTQSPTHLIKTRGQQVTLRCSPKSGHDTVSWYQQALGQGPQFIFQYYEEEERQRGNFPDRFSGHQFPNYSSELNVNALLLGDSALYLCASSNARTGLIVQETQYFGPGTRLLVL.

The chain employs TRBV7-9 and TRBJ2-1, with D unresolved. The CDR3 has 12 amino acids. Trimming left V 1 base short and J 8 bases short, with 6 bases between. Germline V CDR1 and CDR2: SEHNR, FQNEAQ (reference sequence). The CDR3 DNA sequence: TGTGCCAGCAGCTTAGGGCAGGATGAGCAGTTCTTC. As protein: CASSLGQDEQFF. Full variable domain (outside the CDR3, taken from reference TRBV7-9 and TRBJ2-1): DTGVSQNPRHKITKRGQNVTFRCDPISEHNRLYWYRQTLGQGPEFLTYFQNEAQLEKSRLLSDRFSAERPKGSFSTLEIQRTEQGDSAMYLCASSLGQDEQFFGPGTRLTVL.

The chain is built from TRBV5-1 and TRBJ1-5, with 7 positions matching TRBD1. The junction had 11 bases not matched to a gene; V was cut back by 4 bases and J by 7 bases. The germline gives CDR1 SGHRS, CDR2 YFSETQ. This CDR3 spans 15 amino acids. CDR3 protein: CASSPRTGSDQPQHF. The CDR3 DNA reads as TGCGCCAGCAGCCCCAGGACAGGTTCGGACCAGCCCCAGCATTTT.

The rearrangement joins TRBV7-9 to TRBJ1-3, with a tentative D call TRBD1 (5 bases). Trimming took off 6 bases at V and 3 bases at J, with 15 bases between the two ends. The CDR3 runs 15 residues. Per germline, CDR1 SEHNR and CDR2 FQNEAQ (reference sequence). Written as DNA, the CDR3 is TGTGCCAGCAGTCAGGGTCTTTGGGATGGAAACACCATATATTTT. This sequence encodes CASSQGLWDGNTIYF.

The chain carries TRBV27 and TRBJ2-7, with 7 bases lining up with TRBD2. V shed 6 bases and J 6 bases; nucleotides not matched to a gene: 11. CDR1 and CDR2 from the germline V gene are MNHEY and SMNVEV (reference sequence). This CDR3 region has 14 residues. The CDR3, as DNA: TGTGCCAGCAGCCTACTGGGAGGGCCTAGCGAGCAGTACTTC. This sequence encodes CASSLLGGPSEQYF.

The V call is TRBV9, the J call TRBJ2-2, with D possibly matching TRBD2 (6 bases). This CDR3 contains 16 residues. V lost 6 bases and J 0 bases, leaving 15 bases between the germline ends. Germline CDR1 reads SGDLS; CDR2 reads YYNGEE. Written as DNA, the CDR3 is TGTGCCAGCACCTACACGGGAGTGGCGAACACCGGGGAGCTGTTTTTT. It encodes CASTYTGVANTGELFF.

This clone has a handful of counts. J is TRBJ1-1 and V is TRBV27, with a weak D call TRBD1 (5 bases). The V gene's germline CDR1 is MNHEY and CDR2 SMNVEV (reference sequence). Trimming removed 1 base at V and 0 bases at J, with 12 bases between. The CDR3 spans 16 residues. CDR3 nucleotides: TGTGCCAGCAGTTTATTGCCCCAGGGCATGAACACTGAAGCTTTCTTT. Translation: CASSLLPQGMNTEAFF.

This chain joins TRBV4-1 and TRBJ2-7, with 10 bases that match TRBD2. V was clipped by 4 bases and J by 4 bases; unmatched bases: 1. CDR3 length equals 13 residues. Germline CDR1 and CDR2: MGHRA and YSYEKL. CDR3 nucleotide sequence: TGCGCCAGCAGCCCGACTAGCGGGTACGAGCAGTACTTC. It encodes CASSPTSGYEQYF.

The CDR3 sequence: CRAGERSLETQYF. The CDR3 DNA follows: TGCAGGGCGGGAGAACGCTCCTTGGAGACCCAGTACTTC. The chain joins TRBV29-1 to TRBJ2-5, with TRBD2 matching 7 bases. CDR1 is SQVTM and CDR2 is ANQGSEA in the germline V gene. There are 13 residues in the CDR3.

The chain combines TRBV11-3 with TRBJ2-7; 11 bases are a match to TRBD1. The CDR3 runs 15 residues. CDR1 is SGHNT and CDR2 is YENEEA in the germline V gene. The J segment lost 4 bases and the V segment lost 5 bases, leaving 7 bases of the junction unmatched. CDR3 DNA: TGTGCCAGCAGCGGGCGGGACAGGGGGTCTTACGAGCAGTACTTC. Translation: CASSGRDRGSYEQYF.

The chain's CDR3 is CASSSGTGGGGYTF. The CDR3 DNA reads as TGTGCCAGCAGTTCCGGGACAGGGGGTGGAGGCTACACCTTC. The V gene is TRBV28, the J gene TRBJ1-2; 11 bases agree with TRBD1. There are 14 residues in the CDR3. J lost 8 bases, V lost 4 bases, and 6 bases had no gene match. From germline, CDR1 is MDHEN and CDR2 SYDVKM.

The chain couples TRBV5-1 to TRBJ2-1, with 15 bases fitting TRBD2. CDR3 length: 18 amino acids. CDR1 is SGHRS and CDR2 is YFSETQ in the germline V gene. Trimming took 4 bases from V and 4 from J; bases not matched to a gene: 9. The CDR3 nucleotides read TGCGCCAGCAGCATGGGACTAGCGGGAGGTCGGGGGTACAATGAGCAGTTCTTC. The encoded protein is CASSMGLAGGRGYNEQFF.

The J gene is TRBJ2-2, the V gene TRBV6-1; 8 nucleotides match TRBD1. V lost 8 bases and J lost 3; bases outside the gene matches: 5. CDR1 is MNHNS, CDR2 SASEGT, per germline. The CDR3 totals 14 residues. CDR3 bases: TGTGCCAGCCCGTTGACAGGGGACACCGGGGAGCTGTTTTTT. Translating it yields CASPLTGDTGELFF.

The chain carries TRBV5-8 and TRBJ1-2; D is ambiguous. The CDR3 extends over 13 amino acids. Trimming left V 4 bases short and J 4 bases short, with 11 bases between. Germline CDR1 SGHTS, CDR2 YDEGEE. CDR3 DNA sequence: TGTGCCAGCAGCCCTTACACGTCCTATGGCTACACCTTC. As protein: CASSPYTSYGYTF.

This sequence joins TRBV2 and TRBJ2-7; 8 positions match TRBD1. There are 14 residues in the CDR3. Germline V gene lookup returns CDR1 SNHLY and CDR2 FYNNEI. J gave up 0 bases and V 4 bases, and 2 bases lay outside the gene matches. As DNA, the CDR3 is TGTGCCAGCAGTGTACAGGGGGGCTCCTACGAGCAGTACTTC. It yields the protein CASSVQGGSYEQYF.

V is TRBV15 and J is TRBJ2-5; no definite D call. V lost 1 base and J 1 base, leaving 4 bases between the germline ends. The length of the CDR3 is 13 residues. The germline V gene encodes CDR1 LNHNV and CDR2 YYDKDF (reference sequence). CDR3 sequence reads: CATSRGVQETQYF. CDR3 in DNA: TGTGCCACCAGCAGAGGAGTCCAAGAGACCCAGTACTTC. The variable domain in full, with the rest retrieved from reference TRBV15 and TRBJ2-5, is DAMVIQNPRYQVTQFGKPVTLSCSQTLNHNVMYWYQQKSSQAPKLLFHYYDKDFNNEADTPDNFQSRRPNTSFCFLDIRSPGLGDTAMYLCATSRGVQETQYFGPGTRLLVL.

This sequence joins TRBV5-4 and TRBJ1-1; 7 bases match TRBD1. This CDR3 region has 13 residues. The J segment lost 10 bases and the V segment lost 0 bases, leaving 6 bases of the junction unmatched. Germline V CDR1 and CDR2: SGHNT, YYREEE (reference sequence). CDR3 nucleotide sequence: TGTGCCAGCAGCTTGGGGGGGACAGTTTCAGCTTTCTTT. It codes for CASSLGGTVSAFF.

CDR3 loop: CASSFAGDGYTF. DNA of the CDR3: TGTGCCAGCAGCTTCGCGGGGGATGGCTACACCTTC. The rearrangement uses TRBV7-9 and TRBJ1-2, with D maybe TRBD1 (5 bases). Germline values: CDR1 SEHNR, CDR2 FQNEAQ (reference sequence). V was cut by 3 bases and J by 6 bases, with 8 bases left in between. The CDR3 covers 12 residues.

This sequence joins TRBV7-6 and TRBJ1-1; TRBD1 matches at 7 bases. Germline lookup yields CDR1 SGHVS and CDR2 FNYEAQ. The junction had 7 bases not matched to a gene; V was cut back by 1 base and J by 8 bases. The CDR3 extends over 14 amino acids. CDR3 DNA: TGTGCCAGCAGCTTAGGTAGGGGGCTCGTAGAAGCTTTCTTT. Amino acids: CASSLGRGLVEAFF.

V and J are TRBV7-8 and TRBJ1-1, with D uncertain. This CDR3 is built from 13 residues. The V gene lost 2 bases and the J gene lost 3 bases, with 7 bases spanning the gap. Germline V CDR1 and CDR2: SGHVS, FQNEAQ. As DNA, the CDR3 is TGTGCCAGCAGCTTACACGGTGACACTGAAGCTTTCTTT. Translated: CASSLHGDTEAFF.

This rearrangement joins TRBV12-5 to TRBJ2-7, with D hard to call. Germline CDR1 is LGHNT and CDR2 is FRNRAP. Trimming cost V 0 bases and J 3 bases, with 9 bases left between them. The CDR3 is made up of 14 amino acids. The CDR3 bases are TGTGCTAGTGGTTTGGTACGATCTAACTACGAGCAGTACTTC. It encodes CASGLVRSNYEQYF.

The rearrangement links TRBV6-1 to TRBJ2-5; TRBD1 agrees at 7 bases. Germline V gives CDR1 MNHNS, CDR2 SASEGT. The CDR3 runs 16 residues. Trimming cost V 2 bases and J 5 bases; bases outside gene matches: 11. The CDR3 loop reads CASSEYVQGIRETQYF. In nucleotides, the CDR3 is TGTGCCAGCAGTGAATATGTACAGGGGATCCGGGAGACCCAGTACTTC.